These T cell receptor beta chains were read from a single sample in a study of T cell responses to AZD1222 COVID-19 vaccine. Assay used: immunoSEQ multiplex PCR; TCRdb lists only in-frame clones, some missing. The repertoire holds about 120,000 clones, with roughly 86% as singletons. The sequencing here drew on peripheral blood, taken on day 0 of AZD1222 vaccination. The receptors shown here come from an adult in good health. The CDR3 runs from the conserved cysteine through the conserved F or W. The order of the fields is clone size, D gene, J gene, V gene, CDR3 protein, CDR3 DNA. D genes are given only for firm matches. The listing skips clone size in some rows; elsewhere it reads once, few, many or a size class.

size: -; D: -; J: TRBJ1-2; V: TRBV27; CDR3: CASSPPNYGYTF; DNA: TGTGCCAGCAGTCCCCCTAACTATGGCTACACCTTC
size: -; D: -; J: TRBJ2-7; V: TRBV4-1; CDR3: CASSQGDGSYEQYF; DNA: TGCGCCAGCAGCCAAGGGGACGGGAGCTACGAGCAGTACTTC
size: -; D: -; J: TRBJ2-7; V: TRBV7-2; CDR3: CASSREVSDEQYF; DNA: TGTGCCAGCAGCCGAGAGGTCAGCGACGAGCAGTACTTC
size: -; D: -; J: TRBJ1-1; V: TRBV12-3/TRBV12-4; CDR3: CASSLLPGNEAFF; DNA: TGTGCCAGCAGTCTGTTACCCGGGAATGAAGCTTTCTTT
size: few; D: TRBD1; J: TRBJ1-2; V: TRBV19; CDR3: CASTDRERYGYTF; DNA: TGTGCCAGCACCGACAGGGAACGCTATGGCTACACCTTC
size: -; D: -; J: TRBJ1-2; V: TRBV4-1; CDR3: CASSSPTGTLNYGYTF; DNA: TGCGCCAGCAGCTCCCCAACCGGGACACTTAACTATGGCTACACCTTC
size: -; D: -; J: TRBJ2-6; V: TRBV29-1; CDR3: CSVELRTGANVLTF; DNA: TGCAGCGTTGAGTTGAGGACTGGGGCCAACGTCCTGACTTTC
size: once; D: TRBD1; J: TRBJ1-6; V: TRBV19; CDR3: CASNAGQGNSPLHF; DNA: TGTGCCAGTAACGCGGGACAGGGAAATTCACCCCTCCACTTT
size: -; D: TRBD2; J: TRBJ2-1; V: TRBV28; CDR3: CASSLLGGTAAFSYNEQFF; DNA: TGTGCCAGCAGTTTATTGGGGGGGACCGCCGCTTTTTCCTACAATGAGCAGTTCTTC
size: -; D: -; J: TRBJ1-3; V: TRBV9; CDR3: CASSEFSGNTIYF; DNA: TGTGCCAGCAGCGAGTTTTCTGGAAACACCATATATTTT
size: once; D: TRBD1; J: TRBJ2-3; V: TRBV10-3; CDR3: CAISGTGTGIRTQYF; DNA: TGTGCCATCAGTGGGACCGGGACAGGGATTCGTACGCAGTATTTT
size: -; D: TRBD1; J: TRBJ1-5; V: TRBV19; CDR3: CASLGTGNQPQHF; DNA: TGTGCCAGCCTAGGGACAGGGAATCAGCCCCAGCATTTT
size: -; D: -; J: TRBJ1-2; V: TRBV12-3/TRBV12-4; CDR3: CASSWIASGYTF; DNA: TGTGCCAGCAGTTGGATCGCTTCTGGCTACACCTTC
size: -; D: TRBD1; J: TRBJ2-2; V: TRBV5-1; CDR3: CASSPRTGGAGGELFF; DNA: TGCGCCAGCAGCCCTCGGACAGGGGGCGCGGGCGGGGAGCTGTTTTTT
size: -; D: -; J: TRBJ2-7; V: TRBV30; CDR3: CAWGTGLEEQYF; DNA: TGTGCCTGGGGAACAGGTCTCGAGGAGCAGTACTTC
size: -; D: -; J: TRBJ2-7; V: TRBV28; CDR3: CASQGFPYSYEQYF; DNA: TGTGCCAGCCAAGGGTTCCCTTATTCCTACGAGCAGTACTTC
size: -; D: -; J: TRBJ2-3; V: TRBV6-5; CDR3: CASSWLDTQYF; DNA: TGTGCCAGCAGTTGGTTGGATACGCAGTATTTT
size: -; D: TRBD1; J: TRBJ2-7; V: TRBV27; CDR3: CASSQSRQGVYEQYF; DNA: TGTGCCAGCAGCCAAAGTAGACAGGGGGTGTACGAGCAGTACTTC
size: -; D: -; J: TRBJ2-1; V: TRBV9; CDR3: CASSPQGPGEQFF; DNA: TGTGCCAGCAGCCCACAGGGCCCGGGTGAGCAGTTCTTC
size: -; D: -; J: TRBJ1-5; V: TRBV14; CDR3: CASSRGFQPQHF; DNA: TGTGCCAGCAGCCGGGGGTTTCAGCCCCAGCATTTT
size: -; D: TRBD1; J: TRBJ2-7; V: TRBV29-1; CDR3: CSVEDTGTGTYEQYF; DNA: TGCAGCGTTGAAGATACCGGGACAGGGACCTACGAGCAGTACTTC
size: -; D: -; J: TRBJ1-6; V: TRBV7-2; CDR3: CASSSRQYNSPLHF; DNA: TGTGCCAGCAGCTCAAGACAGTATAATTCACCCCTCCACTTT
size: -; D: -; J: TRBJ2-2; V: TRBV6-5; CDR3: CASTSRAHPGELFF; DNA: TGTGCCAGCACGTCGCGGGCCCACCCCGGGGAGCTGTTTTTT
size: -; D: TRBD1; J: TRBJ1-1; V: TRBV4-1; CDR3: CASSQDPGGYLSEAFF; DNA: TGCGCCAGCAGCCAAGATCCAGGGGGTTATCTCTCTGAAGCTTTCTTT
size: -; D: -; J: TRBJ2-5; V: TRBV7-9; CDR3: CASSLELGYQETQYF; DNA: TGTGCCAGCAGCTTAGAGCTCGGGTACCAAGAGACCCAGTACTTC
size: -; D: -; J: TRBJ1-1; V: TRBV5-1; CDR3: CASRSIMNTEAFF; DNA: TGCGCCAGCAGGTCTATCATGAACACTGAAGCTTTCTTT
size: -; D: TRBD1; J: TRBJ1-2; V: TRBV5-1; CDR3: CASSLGRDRPCF; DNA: TGCGCCAGCAGCTTGGGGCGGGACAGGCCGTGCTTC
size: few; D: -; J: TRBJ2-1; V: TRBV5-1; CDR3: CASSLGLAFYNEQFF; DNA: TGCGCCAGCTCGCTTGGGCTAGCGTTTTACAATGAGCAGTTCTTC
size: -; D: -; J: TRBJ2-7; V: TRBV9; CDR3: CASSVGAGNYEQYF; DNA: TGTGCCAGCAGCGTAGGGGCAGGGAACTACGAGCAGTACTTC
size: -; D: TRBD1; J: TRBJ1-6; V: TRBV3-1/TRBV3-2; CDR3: CASSQGSGHRGLNSPLHF; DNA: TGTGCCAGCAGCCAAGGGTCTGGGCACAGGGGATTGAATTCACCCCTCCACTTT
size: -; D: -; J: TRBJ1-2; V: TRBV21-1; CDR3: CASSRGQDGYTF; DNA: TGTGCCAGCAGTAGGGGGCAGGATGGCTACACCTTC
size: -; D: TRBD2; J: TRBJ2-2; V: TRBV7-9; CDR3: CASSLRLAGAGELFF; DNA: TGTGCCAGCAGCTTACGACTAGCGGGAGCCGGGGAGCTGTTTTTT
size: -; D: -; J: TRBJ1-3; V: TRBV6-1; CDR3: CASSEMGAGGNTIYF; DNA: TGTGCCAGCAGTGAAATGGGGGCGGGTGGAAACACCATATATTTT
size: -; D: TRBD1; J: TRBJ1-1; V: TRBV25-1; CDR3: CASTTGYAEAFF; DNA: TGTGCCAGCACGACAGGGTACGCTGAAGCTTTCTTT
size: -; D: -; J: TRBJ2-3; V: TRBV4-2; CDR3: CASSQVGAVSTDTQYF; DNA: TGTGCCAGCAGCCAAGTGGGGGCAGTTAGCACAGATACGCAGTATTTT
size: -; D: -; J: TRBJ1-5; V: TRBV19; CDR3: CASSVTGSNQPQHF; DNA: TGTGCCAGTAGTGTGACAGGTAGCAATCAGCCCCAGCATTTT
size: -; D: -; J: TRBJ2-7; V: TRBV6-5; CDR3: CASGPRAVIYEQYF; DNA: TGTGCCAGTGGCCCGAGGGCCGTAATCTACGAGCAGTACTTC
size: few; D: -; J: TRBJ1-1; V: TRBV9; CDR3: CASSFRDTGGLNTEAFF; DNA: TGTGCCAGCAGCTTCCGGGACACCGGGGGATTAAACACTGAAGCTTTCTTT
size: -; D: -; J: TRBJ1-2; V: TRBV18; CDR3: CASSPLVGAGVVGYTF; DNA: TGTGCCAGCTCACCCCTGGTTGGGGCCGGGGTTGTAGGCTACACCTTC
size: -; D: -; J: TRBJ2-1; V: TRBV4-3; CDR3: CASSPSGALQFF; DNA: TGCGCCAGCAGCCCTTCAGGAGCGCTGCAGTTCTTC
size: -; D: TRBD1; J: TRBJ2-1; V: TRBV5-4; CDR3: CASSYYRGGEQFF; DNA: TGTGCCAGCAGCTACTACAGGGGTGGCGAGCAGTTCTTC
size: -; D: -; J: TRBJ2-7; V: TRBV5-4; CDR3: CASSLAEVGAEQYF; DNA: TGTGCCAGCAGCTTAGCGGAGGTGGGTGCAGAGCAGTACTTC
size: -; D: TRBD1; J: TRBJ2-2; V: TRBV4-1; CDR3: CASSQTGSGELFF; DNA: TGCGCCAGCAGCCAGACAGGGTCCGGGGAGCTGTTTTTT
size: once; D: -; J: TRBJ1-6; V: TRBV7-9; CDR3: CASSSNRGALYDSPLHF; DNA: TGTGCCAGCAGCTCTAACCGGGGAGCCCTCTATGATTCACCCCTCCACTTT
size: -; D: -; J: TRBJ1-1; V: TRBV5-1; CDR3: CASSPRLNTEAFF; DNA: TGCGCCAGCAGCCCGAGACTGAACACTGAAGCTTTCTTT
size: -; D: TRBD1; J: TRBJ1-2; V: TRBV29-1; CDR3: CSVPITDRRHGYTF; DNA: TGCAGCGTTCCTATCACGGACAGGCGGCATGGCTACACCTTC
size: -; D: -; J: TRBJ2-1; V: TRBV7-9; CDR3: CASSLASPNEQFF; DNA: TGTGCCAGCAGCTTAGCCTCACCTAACGAGCAGTTCTTC
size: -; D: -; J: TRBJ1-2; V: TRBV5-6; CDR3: CASSGIGGNYGYTF; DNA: TGTGCCAGCAGCGGCATCGGGGGGAACTATGGCTACACCTTC
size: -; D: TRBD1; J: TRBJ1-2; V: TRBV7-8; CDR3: CASSSRDRAYGYTF; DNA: TGTGCCAGCAGCTCCCGGGACAGGGCGTATGGCTACACCTTC
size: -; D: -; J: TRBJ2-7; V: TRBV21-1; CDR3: CASSKGRWAGPWHEQYF; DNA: TGTGCCAGCAGCAAAGGAAGGTGGGCAGGTCCTTGGCACGAGCAGTACTTC
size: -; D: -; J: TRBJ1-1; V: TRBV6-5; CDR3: CASSSAASAFF; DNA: TGTGCCAGCAGTTCGGCCGCATCAGCTTTCTTT